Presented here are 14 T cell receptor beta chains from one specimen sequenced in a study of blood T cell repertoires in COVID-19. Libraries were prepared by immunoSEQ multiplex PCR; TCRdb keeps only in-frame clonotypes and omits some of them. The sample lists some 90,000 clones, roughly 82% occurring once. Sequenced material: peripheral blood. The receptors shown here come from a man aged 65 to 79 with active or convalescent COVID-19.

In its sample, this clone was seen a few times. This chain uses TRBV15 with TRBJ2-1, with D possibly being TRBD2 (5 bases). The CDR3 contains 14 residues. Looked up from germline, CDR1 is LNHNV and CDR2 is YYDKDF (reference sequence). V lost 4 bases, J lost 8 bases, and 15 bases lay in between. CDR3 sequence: CATSIWGARDEQFF. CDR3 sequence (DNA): TGTGCCACCAGCATCTGGGGAGCAAGGGATGAGCAGTTCTTC.

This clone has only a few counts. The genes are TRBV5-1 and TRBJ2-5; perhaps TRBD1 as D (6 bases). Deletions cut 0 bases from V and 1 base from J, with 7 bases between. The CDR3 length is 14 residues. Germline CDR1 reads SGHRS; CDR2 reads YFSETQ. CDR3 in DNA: TGCGCCAGCAGCTTGGCCAGGGGCCAAGAGACCCAGTACTTC. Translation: CASSLARGQETQYF.

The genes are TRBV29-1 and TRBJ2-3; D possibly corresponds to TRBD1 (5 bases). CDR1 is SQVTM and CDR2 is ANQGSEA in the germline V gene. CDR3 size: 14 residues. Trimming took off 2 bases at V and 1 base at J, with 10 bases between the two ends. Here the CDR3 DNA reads TGCAGCGTTGAATTGTCCAGGGGCACAGATACGCAGTATTTT. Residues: CSVELSRGTDTQYF.

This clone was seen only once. CDR3: CASRTSGGAGSYEQYF. The CDR3 DNA sequence: TGTGCCAGCAGGACTAGCGGGGGGGCTGGATCCTACGAGCAGTACTTC. The chain links TRBV6-6 to TRBJ2-7; 14 bases agree with TRBD2. Unmatched junction bases numbered 5, after V lost 6 bases and J lost 1 base. This CDR3 spans 16 amino acids. CDR1 MNHNY and CDR2 SVGAGI come from the germline V gene (reference sequence).

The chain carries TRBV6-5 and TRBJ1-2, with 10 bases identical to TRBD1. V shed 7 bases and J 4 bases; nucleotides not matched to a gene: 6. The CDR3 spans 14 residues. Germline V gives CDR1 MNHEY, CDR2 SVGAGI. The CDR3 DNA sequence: TGTGCCAGCACGGGTGGACAGGGGGTCTATGGCTACACCTTC. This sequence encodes CASTGGQGVYGYTF.

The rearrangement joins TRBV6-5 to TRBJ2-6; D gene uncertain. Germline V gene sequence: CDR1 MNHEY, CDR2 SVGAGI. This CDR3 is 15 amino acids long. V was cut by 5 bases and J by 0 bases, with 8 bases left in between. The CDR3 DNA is TGTGCCAGCAGTCCCTCAGGCTCTGGGGCCAACGTCCTGACTTTC. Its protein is CASSPSGSGANVLTF.

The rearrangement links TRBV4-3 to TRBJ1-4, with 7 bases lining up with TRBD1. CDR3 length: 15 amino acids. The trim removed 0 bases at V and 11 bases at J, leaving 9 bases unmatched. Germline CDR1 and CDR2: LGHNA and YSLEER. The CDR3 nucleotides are TGCGCCAGCAGCCAAGATCAGGGGGGTCCGAGGAAACTGTTTTTT. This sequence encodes CASSQDQGGPRKLFF.

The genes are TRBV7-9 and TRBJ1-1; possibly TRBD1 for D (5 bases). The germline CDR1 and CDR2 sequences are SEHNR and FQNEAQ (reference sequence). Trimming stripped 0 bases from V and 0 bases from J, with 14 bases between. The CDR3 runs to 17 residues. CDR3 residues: CASSLAWGRGMNTEAFF. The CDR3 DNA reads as TGTGCCAGCAGCTTAGCTTGGGGACGCGGGATGAACACTGAAGCTTTCTTT. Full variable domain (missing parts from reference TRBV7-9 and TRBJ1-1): DTGVSQNPRHKITKRGQNVTFRCDPISEHNRLYWYRQTLGQGPEFLTYFQNEAQLEKSRLLSDRFSAERPKGSFSTLEIQRTEQGDSAMYLCASSLAWGRGMNTEAFFGQGTRLTVV.

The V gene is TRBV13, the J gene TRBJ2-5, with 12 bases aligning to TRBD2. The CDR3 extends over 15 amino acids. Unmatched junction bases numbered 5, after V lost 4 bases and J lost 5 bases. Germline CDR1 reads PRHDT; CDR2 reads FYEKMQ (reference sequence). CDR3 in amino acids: CASSSPLAGGETQYF. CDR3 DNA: TGTGCCAGCAGCTCCCCCCTAGCGGGGGGGGAGACCCAGTACTTC.

The DNA for the CDR3 is TGTGCCAGCAGCTTCGGACAGGCCGCCCCCCGAGAGACCCAGTACTTC. Amino acid sequence: CASSFGQAAPRETQYF. The rearrangement links TRBV5-8 to TRBJ2-5, with 7 nucleotides matching TRBD1. The germline CDR1 and CDR2 sequences are SGHTS and YDEGEE. CDR3 length: 16 residues. The junction had 11 bases not matched to a gene; V was cut back by 2 bases and J by 4 bases.

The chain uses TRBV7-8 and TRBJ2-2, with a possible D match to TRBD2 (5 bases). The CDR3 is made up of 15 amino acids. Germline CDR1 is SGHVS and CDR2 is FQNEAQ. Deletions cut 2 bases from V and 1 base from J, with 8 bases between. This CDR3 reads CASSLRRRNTGELFF. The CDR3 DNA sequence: TGTGCCAGCAGCTTAAGGAGGAGGAACACCGGGGAGCTGTTTTTT.

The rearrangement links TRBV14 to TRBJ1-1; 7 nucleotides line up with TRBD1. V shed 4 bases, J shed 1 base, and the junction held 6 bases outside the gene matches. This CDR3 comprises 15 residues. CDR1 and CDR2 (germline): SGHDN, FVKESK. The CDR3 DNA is TGTGCCAGCAGCCCCCGACAGGGCGAGAACACTGAAGCTTTCTTT. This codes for CASSPRQGENTEAFF.

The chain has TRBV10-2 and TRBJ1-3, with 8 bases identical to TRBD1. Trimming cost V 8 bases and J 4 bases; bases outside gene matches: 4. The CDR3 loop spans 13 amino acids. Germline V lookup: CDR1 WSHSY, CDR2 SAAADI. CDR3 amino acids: CASQDRDGNTIYF. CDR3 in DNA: TGCGCCAGCCAGGACAGGGACGGAAACACCATATATTTT.

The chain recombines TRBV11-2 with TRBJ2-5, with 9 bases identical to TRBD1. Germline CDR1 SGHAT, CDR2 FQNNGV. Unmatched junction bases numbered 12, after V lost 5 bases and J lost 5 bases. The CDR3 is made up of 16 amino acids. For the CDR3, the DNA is TGTGCCAGCAGCACTTTCCGGGACAGGGTTTTTGAGACCCAGTACTTC. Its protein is CASSTFRDRVFETQYF.